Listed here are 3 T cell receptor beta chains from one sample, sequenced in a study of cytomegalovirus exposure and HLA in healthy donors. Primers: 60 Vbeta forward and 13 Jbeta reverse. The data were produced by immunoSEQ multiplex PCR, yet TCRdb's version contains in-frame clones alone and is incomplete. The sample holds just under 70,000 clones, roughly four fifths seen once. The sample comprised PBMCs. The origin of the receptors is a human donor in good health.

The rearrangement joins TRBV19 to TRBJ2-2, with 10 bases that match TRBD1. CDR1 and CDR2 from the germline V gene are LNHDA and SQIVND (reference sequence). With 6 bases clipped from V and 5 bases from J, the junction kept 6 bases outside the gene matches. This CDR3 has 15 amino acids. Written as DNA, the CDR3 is TGTGCCAGTAGGGGCGGACAGGGGGTGACCGGGGAGCTGTTTTTT. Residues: CASRGGQGVTGELFF.

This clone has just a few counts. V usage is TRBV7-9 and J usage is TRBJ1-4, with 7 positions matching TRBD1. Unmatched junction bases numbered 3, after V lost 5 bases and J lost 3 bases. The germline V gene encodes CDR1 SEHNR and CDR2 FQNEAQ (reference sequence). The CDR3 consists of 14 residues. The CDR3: CASSPTGPNEKLFF. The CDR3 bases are TGTGCCAGCAGCCCGACAGGGCCTAATGAAAAACTGTTTTTT.

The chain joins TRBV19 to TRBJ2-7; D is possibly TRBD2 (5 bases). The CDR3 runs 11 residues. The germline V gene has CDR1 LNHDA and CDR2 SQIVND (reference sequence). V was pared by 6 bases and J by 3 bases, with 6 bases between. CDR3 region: CASSEGYEQYF. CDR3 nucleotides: TGTGCCAGTAGCGAGGGCTACGAGCAGTACTTC. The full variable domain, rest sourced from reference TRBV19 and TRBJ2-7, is DGGITQSPKYLFRKEGQNVTLSCEQNLNHDAMYWYRQDPGQGLRLIYYSQIVNDFQKGDIAEGYSVSREKKESFPLTVTSAQKNPTAFYLCASSEGYEQYFGPGTRLTVT.